Listed below are T cell receptor beta chains from one sample, sequenced in a study of T cell repertoires in cytomegalovirus infection. TCRdb recomputed calls from the reads with MiXCR, one row per CDR3 protein. The data contain 900,000 to 950,000 distinct CDR3 sequences, around 31% of them seen just once; the ten biggest clones take up over 12%. These TCRs' antigens remain unknown. This specimen consisted of cultured CD8+ T cells from PBMCs, obtained from culture after CMV antigen stimulation. The receptors here all came from a human donor in good health (CMV status not recorded). Some clones in this sample may be carry-over from other donors' samples. The CDR3 runs from the conserved cysteine through the conserved F or W.

>TRBJ2-7|TRBV7-9
CASRGPLSYEQYF
>TRBJ2-3|TRBV6-2/TRBV6-3
CASRPRSGSSTDTQYF
>TRBJ2-1|TRBV7-9
CASSLLRYNEQFF
>TRBJ2-3|TRBV7-2
CASSVGVMDVYTQYF
>TRBJ1-2|TRBV4-1
CASSQEALHRRRYGYTF
>TRBJ2-3|TRBV11-2
CASSYTTADTQYF
>TRBJ1-2|TRBV5-3
CASSVPGTGVGYTF
>TRBJ1-2|TRBV27
CASSPSGTGGSNYGYTF
>TRBJ2-2|TRBV10-3
CAISEQPGAAGELFF
>TRBJ2-3|TRBV27
CASSFSRGPGTDTQYF
>TRBJ1-6|TRBV7-9
CASSSASVLLHF
>TRBJ1-2|TRBV27
CASSTTGLDGYTF
>TRBJ2-2|TRBV6-2/TRBV6-3
CASSYLGQGGYTGELFF
>TRBJ1-6|TRBV7-9
CASSLVEGDYYNSPLHF
>TRBJ1-2|TRBV19
CASSRDTLKGDYGYTF
>TRBJ1-6|TRBV12-3/TRBV12-4
CASSRAYNSPLHF
>TRBJ1-1|TRBV7-6
CASSSSSGTEAFF
>TRBJ1-2|TRBV28
CASSATLTRGVGGYTF
>TRBJ1-2|TRBV4-2
CASSLDVTTAFYGYTF
>TRBJ1-2|TRBV12-3/TRBV12-4
CASHAGQEYNYGYTF
>TRBJ1-1|TRBV27
CASSYGQGDTEAFF
>TRBJ2-2|TRBV27
CASSLQDRVTGELFF